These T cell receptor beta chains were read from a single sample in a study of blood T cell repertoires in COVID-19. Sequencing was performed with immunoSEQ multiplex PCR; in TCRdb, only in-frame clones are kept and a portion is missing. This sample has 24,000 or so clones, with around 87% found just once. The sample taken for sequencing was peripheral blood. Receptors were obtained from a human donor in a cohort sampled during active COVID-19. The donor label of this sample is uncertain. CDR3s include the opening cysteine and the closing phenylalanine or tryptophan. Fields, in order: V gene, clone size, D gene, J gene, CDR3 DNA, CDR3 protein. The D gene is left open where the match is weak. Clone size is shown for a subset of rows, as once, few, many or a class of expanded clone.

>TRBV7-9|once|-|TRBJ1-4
TGTGCCAGCAGCACCGGCGACGGAGGCTCAATGAAAGAACTGTTTTTT
CASSTGDGGSMKELFF
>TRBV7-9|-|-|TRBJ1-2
TGTGCCAGCAGCCGTCCTGGTAGGGGAATAGATGGCTACACCTTC
CASSRPGRGIDGYTF
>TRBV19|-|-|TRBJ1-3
TGTGCCAGTAGTAGCCCAGGGAAGAGCTCTGGAAACACCATATATTTT
CASSSPGKSSGNTIYF
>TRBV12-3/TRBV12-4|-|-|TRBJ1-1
TGTGCCAGCAGTTCAGGGACAAACACTGAAGCTTTCTTT
CASSSGTNTEAFF
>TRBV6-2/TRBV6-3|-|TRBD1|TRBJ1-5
TGTGCCAGCAGCCTTACCGGGACAGGGCTTCAGCCCCAGCATTTT
CASSLTGTGLQPQHF
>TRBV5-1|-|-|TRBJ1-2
TGCGCCAGCAGCACCCTCGACAGGCGAAATGGCTACACCTTC
CASSTLDRRNGYTF
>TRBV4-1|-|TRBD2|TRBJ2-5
TGCGCCAGCAGCCAAGCCGGCGGGGGGAGGGAGACCCAGTACTTC
CASSQAGGGRETQYF
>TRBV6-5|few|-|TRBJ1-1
TGTGCCAGCACGGGCGGGGCCCGGGTGAACACTGAAGCTTTCTTT
CASTGGARVNTEAFF
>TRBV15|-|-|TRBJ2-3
TGTGCCACCAGCAGGTTAGCGGAGCACACAGATACGCAGTATTTT
CATSRLAEHTDTQYF
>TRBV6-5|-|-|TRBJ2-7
TGTGCCAGCAGTTACTTAGGACGGGAGGAGCAGTACTTC
CASSYLGREEQYF
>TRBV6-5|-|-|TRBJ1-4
TGTGCCAGCAAAGTTACGGCGGGCACTAATGAAAAACTGTTTTTT
CASKVTAGTNEKLFF
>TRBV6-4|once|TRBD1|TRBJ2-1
TGTGCCAGCAGTGACTCCAGAAGGACAGGGGGCAAAAATGAGCAGTTCTTC
CASSDSRRTGGKNEQFF
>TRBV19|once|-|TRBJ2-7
TGTGCCAGTAGTATGGGACTTATCGACGAGCAGTACTTC
CASSMGLIDEQYF
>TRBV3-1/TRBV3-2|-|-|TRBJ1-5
TGTGCCAGCAGCCAAGACCCCTTGGCTGGGCGAGGGGGTGGTCAGCCCCAGCATTTT
CASSQDPLAGRGGGQPQHF
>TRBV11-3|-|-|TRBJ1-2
TGTGCCAGCAGCTATTACTCCGGGACAACTAACTATGGCTACACCTTC
CASSYYSGTTNYGYTF